Listed here is a single T cell receptor beta chain. Primers included in the PCR were 60 Vbeta and 13 Jbeta primers. Here immunoSEQ multiplex PCR was the method, and the copy in TCRdb shows in-frame clones only, minus some. The sample comprises about 120,000 clones, approximately 80% of which are singletons, and around 1.5% rests with the top ten. This sample stems from a study of cytomegalovirus exposure and HLA in healthy donors. The length of the CDR3 is 14 residues. The ends lost 6 bases at V and 5 bases at J; junction bases unmatched: 8. Germline CDR1 and CDR2: SNHLY and FYNNEI. The rearrangement joins TRBV2 to TRBJ2-7, with 9 bases fitting TRBD2. This sequence was found in a young woman in good health and CMV-seronegative. Specimen: PBMCs. The CDR3 sequence is CASREIAGVHEQYF. CDR3 sequence (DNA): TGTGCCAGCAGGGAAATAGCGGGAGTCCACGAGCAGTACTTC.